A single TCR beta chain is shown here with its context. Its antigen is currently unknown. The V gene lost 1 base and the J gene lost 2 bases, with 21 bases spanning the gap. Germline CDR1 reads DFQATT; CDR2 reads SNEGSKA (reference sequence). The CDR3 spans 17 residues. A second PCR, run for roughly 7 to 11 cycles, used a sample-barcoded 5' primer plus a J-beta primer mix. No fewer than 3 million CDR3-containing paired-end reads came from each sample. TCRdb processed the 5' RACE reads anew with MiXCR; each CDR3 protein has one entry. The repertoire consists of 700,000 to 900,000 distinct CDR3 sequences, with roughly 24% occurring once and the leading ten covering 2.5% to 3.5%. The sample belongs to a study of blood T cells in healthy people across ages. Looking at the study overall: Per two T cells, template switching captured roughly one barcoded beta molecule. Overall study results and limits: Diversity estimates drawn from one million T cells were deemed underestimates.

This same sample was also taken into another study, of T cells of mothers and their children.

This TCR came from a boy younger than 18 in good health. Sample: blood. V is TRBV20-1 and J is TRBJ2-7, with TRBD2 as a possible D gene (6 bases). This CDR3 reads CSARVIRPGTATYEQYF. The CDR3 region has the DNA TGCAGTGCTAGAGTCATACGACCGGGGACTGCTACCTACGAGCAGTACTTC.